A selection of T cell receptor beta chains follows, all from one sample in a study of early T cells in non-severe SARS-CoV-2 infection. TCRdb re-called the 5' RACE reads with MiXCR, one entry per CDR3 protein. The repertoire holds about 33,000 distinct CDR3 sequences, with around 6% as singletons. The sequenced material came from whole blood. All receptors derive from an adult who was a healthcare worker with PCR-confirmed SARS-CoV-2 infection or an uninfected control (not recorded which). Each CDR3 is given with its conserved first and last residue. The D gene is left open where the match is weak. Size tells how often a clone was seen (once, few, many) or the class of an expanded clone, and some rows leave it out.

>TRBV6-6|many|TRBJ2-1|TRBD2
CASRSRGGRSYNEQFF
TGTGCCAGCAGATCCCGCGGGGGGAGGTCCTACAATGAGCAGTTCTTC
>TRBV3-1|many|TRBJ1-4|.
CASSSDGTTNEKLFF
TGTGCCAGCAGCTCGGACGGTACAACTAATGAAAAACTGTTTTTT
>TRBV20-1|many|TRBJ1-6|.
CSAPLGRSSQGLQRSYNSPLHF
TGCAGTGCACCCCTAGGGCGGAGCAGCCAGGGCCTTCAACGCTCCTATAATTCACCCCTCCACTTT
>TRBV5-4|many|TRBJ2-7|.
CASSLDSGNYEQYF
TGTGCCAGCAGCTTGGACTCCGGGAACTACGAGCAGTACTTC
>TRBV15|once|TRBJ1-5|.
CATSRGINPQPQHF
TGTGCCACCTCTCGGGGTATCAACCCTCAGCCCCAGCATTTT
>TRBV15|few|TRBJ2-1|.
CATSEHYNEQFF
TGTGCCACCAGCGAGCATTACAATGAGCAGTTCTTC
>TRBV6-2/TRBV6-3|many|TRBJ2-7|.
CASSYTYEQYF
TGTGCCAGCAGTTACACCTACGAGCAGTACTTC
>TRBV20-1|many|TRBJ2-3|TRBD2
CSARVVRGKDTQYF
TGCAGTGCTAGAGTGGTGCGGGGGAAAGATACGCAGTATTTT
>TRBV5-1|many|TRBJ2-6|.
CASSFHYSGANVLTF
TGCGCCAGCAGCTTTCATTACTCTGGGGCCAACGTCCTGACTTTC
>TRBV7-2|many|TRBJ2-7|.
CASSLNGGGTYEQYF
TGTGCCAGCAGCTTAAACGGAGGGGGGACGTACGAGCAGTACTTC
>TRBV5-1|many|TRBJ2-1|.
CASSLDVEDNEQFF
TGCGCCAGCAGCTTGGATGTCGAAGACAATGAGCAGTTCTTC
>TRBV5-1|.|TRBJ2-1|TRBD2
CASSLRAGTSYNEQFF
TGCGCCAGCAGCTTGAGAGCGGGGACCTCCTACAATGAGCAGTTCTTC
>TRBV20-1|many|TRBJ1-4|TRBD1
CSAMAGGEKLFF
TGCAGTGCTATGGCAGGGGGCGAAAAACTGTTTTTT
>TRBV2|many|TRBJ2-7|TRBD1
CASRQGQEAPYEQYF
TGTGCCAGCAGACAGGGACAGGAGGCCCCCTACGAGCAGTACTTC
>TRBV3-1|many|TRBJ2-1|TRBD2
CASMTGTSGYNEQFF
TGTGCCAGCATGACCGGGACTAGCGGGTACAATGAGCAGTTCTTC
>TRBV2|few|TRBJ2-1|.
CASNPQGGAGNEQFF
TGTGCCAGCAACCCACAGGGAGGGGCGGGCAATGAGCAGTTCTTC
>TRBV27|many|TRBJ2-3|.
CASSLFGQGEADTQYF
TGTGCCAGCAGTTTATTTGGCCAGGGTGAGGCAGATACGCAGTATTTT
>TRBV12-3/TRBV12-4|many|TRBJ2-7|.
CASSLAGASYEQYF
TGTGCCAGCAGTTTAGCTGGGGCGTCCTACGAGCAGTACTTC
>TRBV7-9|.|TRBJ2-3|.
CASSLSNGAPYF
TGTGCCAGCAGCTTATCGAACGGAGCCCCGTATTTT
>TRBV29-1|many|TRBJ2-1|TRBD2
CSAAGLAGVGNEQFF
TGCAGCGCCGCGGGGCTAGCGGGGGTGGGGAATGAGCAGTTCTTC
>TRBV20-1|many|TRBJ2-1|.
CSASGTVNEQFF
TGCAGTGCTAGTGGGACGGTGAATGAGCAGTTCTTC
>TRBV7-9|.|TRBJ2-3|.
CASSAHLSRGSPDTQYF
TGTGCCAGCAGCGCCCACCTCTCGCGGGGTTCCCCAGATACGCAGTATTTT
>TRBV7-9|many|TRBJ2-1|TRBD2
CASSLVGLANNEQFF
TGTGCCAGCAGCTTAGTGGGACTAGCGAACAATGAGCAGTTCTTC
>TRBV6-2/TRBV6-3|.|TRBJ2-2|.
CASSYRDLGELFF
TGTGCCAGCAGTTACCGGGACCTCGGGGAGCTGTTTTTT
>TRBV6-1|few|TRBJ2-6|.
CASSEKSSGANVLTF
TGTGCCAGCAGTGAAAAAAGCTCTGGGGCCAACGTCCTGACTTTC
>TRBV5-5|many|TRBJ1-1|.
CASSLGAGPTEAFF
TGTGCCAGCAGCTTGGGTGCTGGACCCACTGAAGCTTTCTTT
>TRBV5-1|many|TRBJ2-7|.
CASSFSGGEQYF
TGCGCCAGCAGCTTCTCAGGAGGCGAGCAGTACTTC
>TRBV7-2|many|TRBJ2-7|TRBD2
CASSVTGTSGYEQYF
TGTGCCAGCAGCGTAACCGGGACTAGCGGCTACGAGCAGTACTTC
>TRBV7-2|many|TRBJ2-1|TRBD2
CASSLGGGAGRDEQFF
TGTGCCAGCAGCTTAGGCGGGGGGGCTGGTAGAGATGAGCAGTTCTTC
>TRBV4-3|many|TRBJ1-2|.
CASSQGHPGVNYGYTF
TGCGCCAGCAGCCAAGGGCATCCGGGAGTCAACTATGGCTACACCTTC
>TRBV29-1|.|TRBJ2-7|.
CSVVGGGLVYEQYF
TGCAGCGTTGTGGGCGGGGGCCTGGTCTACGAGCAGTACTTC
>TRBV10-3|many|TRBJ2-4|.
CAISTELAKNIQYF
TGTGCCATCAGTACCGAGCTAGCCAAAAACATTCAGTACTTC
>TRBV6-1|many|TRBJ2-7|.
CATRQTNSYEQYF
TGTGCCACACGACAGACAAACTCCTACGAGCAGTACTTC
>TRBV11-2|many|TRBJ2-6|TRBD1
CASSFRGGLSGANVLTF
TGTGCCAGCAGCTTTAGAGGGGGCCTGAGTGGGGCCAACGTCCTGACTTTC
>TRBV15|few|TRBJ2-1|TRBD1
CATSSRDSSHNEQFF
TGTGCCACCAGCAGCCGGGACAGTTCCCACAATGAGCAGTTCTTC
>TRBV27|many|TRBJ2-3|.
CASSFRDPTDTQYF
TGTGCCAGCAGTTTCCGGGACCCCACAGATACGCAGTATTTT